This T cell receptor beta chain derives from a study of identical twins. Germline assignment: CDR1 SEHNR and CDR2 FQNEAQ (reference sequence). The CDR3 runs to 16 residues. With 3 bases clipped from V and 3 bases from J, the junction kept 7 bases outside the gene matches. TCRdb reprocessed the 5' RACE reads with MiXCR, giving one entry per CDR3 protein. Here the sample spans 750,000 to 950,000 distinct CDR3 sequences, 9% to 15% being singletons. In addition, the sample was reused for a study of yellow fever vaccine responses in identical twins. That report adds: Reportedly, twins showed a vaccine T cell response that looked partly convergent and partly personalized.

The rearrangement links TRBV7-9 to TRBJ2-1, with TRBD2 identical over 8 bases. The material sequenced was PBMCs. This sequence originates from a woman aged 18-29 years in good health. CDR3 loop: CASSFPPGGVYNEQFF. The CDR3 DNA sequence: TGTGCCAGCAGCTTTCCCCCCGGGGGGGTCTACAATGAGCAGTTCTTC.